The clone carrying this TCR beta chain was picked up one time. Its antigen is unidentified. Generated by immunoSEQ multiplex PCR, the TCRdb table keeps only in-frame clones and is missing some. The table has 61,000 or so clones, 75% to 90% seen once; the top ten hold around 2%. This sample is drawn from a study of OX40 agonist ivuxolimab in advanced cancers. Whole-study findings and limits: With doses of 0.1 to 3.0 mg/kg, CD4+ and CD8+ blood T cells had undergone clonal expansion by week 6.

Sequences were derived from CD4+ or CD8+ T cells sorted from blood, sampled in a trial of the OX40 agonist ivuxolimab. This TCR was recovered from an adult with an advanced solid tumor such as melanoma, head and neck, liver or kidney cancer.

CDR3 bases: TGTGCCAGCAGCAAAGCATCACCCCAGGCAGAGACCCAGTACTTC. Its protein product is CASSKASPQAETQYF. The rearrangement uses TRBV21-1 and TRBJ2-5; the table gives TRBD1 as D, unverified against the DNA. TRBV21-1 corresponds to a pseudogene. The CDR3 extends over 15 amino acids.